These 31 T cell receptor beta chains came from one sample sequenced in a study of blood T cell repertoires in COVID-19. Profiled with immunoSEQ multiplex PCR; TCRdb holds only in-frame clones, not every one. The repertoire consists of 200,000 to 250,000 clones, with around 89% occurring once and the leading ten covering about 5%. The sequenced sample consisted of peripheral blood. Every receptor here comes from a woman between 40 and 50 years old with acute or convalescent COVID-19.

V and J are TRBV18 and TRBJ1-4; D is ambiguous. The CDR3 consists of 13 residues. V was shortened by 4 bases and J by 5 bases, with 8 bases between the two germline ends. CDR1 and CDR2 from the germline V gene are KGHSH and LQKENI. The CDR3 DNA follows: TGTGCCAGCTCACGCGGCGAGAATGAAAAACTGTTTTTT. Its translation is CASSRGENEKLFF.

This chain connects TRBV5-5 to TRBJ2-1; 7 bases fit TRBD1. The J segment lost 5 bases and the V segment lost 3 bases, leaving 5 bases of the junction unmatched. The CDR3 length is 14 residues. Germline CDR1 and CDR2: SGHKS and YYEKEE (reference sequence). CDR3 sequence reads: CASSSRDSHNEQFF. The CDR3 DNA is TGTGCCAGCAGCTCCCGGGACAGCCACAATGAGCAGTTCTTC.

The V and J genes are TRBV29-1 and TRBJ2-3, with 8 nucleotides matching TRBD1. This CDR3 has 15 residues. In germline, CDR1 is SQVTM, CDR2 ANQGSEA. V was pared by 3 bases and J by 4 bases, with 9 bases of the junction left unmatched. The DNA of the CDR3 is TGCAGCGTTGATCAGGGGGCAGGCAATGCAGATACGCAGTATTTT. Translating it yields CSVDQGAGNADTQYF.

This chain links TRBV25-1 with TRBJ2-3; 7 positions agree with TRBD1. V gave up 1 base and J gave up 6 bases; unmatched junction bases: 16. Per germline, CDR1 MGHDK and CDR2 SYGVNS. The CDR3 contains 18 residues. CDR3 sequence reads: CASSELRGRAQTLDTQYF. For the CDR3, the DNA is TGTGCCAGCAGTGAATTGAGGGGGCGAGCCCAAACTTTGGATACGCAGTATTTT.

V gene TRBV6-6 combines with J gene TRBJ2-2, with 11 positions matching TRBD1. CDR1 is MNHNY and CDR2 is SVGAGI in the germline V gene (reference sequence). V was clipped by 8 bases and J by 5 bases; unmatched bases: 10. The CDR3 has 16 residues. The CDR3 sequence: CASFSVGTGGTGELFF. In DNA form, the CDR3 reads TGTGCCAGCTTCTCGGTGGGGACAGGGGGTACCGGGGAGCTGTTTTTT.

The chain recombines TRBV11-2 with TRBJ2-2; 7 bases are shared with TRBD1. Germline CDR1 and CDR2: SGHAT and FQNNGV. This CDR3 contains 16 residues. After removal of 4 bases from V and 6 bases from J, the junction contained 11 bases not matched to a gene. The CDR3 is CASSSLRQGSAGELFF. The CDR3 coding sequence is TGTGCCAGCAGCTCCTTAAGACAGGGAAGTGCCGGGGAGCTGTTTTTT.

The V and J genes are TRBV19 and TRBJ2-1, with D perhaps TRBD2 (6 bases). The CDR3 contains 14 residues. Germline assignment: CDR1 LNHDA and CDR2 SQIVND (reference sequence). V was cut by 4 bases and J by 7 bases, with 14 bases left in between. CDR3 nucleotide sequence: TGTGCCAGTAGTAAAGCGGGTACTGGAAATGAGCAGTTCTTC. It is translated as CASSKAGTGNEQFF. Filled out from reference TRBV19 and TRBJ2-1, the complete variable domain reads DGGITQSPKYLFRKEGQNVTLSCEQNLNHDAMYWYRQDPGQGLRLIYYSQIVNDFQKGDIAEGYSVSREKKESFPLTVTSAQKNPTAFYLCASSKAGTGNEQFFGPGTRLTVL.

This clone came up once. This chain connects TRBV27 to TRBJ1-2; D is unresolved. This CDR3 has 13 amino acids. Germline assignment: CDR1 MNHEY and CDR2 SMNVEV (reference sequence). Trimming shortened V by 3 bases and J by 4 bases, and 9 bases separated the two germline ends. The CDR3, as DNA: TGTGCCAGCAGTTTTACAGACGGCTATGGCTACACCTTC. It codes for CASSFTDGYGYTF.

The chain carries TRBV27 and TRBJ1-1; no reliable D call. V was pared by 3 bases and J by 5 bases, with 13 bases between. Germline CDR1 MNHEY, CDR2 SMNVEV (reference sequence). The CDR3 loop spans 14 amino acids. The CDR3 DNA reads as TGTGCCAGCAGTTTGGTCGAGGGAATAACTGAAGCTTTCTTT. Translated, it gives CASSLVEGITEAFF.

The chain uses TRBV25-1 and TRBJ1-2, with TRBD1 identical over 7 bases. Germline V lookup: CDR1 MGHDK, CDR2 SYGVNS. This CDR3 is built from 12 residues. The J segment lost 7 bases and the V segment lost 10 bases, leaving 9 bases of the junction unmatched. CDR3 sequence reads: CATGEGAGGYTF. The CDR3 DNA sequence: TGTGCCACGGGCGAGGGGGCAGGTGGCTACACCTTC.

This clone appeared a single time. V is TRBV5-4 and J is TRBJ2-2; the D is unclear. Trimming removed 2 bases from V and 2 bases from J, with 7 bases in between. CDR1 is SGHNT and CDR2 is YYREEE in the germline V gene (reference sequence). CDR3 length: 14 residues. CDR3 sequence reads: CASSFAENTGELFF. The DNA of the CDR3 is TGTGCCAGCAGCTTTGCGGAAAACACCGGGGAGCTGTTTTTT.

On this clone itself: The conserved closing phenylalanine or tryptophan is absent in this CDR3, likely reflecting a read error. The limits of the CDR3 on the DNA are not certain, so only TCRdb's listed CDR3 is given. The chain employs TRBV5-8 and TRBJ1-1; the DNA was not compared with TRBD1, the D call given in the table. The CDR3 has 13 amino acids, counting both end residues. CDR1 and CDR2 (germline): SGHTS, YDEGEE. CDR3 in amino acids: CASSLGQLSRSVH.

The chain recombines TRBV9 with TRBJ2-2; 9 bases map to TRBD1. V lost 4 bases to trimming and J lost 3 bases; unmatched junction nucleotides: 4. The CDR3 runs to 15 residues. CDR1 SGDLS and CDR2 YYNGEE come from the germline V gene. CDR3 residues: CASSIRTGDTGELFF. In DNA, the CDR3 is TGTGCCAGCAGCATTCGGACAGGGGACACCGGGGAGCTGTTTTTT.

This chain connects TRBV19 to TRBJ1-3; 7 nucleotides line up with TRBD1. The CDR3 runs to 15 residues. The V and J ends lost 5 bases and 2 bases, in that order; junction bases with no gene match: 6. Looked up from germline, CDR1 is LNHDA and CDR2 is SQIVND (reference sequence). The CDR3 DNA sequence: TGTGCCAGTAGTCCGCTGACAGGGCCTGGAAACACCATATATTTT. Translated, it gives CASSPLTGPGNTIYF. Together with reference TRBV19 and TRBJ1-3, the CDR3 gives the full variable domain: DGGITQSPKYLFRKEGQNVTLSCEQNLNHDAMYWYRQDPGQGLRLIYYSQIVNDFQKGDIAEGYSVSREKKESFPLTVTSAQKNPTAFYLCASSPLTGPGNTIYFGEGSWLTVV.

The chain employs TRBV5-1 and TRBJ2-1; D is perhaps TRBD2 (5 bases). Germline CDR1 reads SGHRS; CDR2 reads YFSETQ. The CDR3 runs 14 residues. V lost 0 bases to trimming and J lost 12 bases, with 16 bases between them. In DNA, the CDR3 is TGCGCCAGCAGCTTGGCCCCGGCCGATCGGGGGCAGTTCTTC. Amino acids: CASSLAPADRGQFF. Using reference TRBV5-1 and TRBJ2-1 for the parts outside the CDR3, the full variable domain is KAGVTQTPRYLIKTRGQQVTLSCSPISGHRSVSWYQQTPGQGLQFLFEYFSETQRNKGNFPGRFSGRQFSNSRSEMNVSTLELGDSALYLCASSLAPADRGQFFGPGTRLTVL.

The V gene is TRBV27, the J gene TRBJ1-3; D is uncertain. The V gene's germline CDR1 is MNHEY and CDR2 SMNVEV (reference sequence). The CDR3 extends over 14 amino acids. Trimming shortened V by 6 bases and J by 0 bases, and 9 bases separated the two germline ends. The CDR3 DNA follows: TGTGCCAGCAGCCCAACATACTCTGGAAACACCATATATTTT. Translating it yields CASSPTYSGNTIYF.

The CDR3 loop is CASSRRGQDPDTQYF. CDR3 DNA sequence: TGTGCCAGTAGTCGCAGGGGGCAGGACCCAGATACGCAGTATTTT. The V gene is TRBV19, the J gene TRBJ2-3; 8 bases are shared with TRBD1. Germline V lookup: CDR1 LNHDA, CDR2 SQIVND (reference sequence). The CDR3 spans 15 residues. V lost 5 bases, J lost 4 bases, and 8 bases stayed unmatched.

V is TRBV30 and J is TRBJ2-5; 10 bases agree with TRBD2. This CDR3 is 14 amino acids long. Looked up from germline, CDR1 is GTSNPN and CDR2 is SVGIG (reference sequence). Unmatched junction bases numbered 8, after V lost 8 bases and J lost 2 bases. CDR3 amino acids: CALVLAGVQETQYF. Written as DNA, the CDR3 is TGTGCCCTAGTCCTAGCGGGGGTTCAAGAGACCCAGTACTTC.

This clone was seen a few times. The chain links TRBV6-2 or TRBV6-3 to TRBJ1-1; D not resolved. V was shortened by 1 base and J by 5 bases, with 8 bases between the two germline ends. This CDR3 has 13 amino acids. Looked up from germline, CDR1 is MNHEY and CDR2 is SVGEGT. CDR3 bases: TGTGCCAGCAGTTACTGGAGAAGTACTGAAGCTTTCTTT. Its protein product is CASSYWRSTEAFF.

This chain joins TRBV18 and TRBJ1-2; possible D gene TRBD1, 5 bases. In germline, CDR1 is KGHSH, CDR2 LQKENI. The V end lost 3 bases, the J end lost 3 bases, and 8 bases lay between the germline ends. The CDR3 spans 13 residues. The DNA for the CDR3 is TGTGCCAGCTCACCGACAGTTGACTATGGCTACACCTTC. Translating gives CASSPTVDYGYTF.

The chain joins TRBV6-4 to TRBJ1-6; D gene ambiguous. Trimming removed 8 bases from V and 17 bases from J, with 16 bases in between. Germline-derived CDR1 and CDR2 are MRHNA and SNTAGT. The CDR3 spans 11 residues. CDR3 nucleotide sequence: TGTGCCAGCGGGCGCCTCGAGTCCATCCACTTT. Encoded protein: CASGRLESIHF.

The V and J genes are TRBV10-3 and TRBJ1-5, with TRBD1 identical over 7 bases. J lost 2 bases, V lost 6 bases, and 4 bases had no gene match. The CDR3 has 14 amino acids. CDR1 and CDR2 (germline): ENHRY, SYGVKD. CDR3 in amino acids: CAISNTGGNQPQHF. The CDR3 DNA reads TGTGCCATCAGCAATACAGGGGGCAATCAGCCCCAGCATTTT.

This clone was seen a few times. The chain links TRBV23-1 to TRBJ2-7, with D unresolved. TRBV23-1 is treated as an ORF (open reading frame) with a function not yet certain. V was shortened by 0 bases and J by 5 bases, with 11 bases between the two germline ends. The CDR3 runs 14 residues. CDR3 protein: CASSQSPVADEQYV. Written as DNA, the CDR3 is TGCGCCAGCAGTCAATCGCCGGTCGCGGACGAGCAGTACGTC.

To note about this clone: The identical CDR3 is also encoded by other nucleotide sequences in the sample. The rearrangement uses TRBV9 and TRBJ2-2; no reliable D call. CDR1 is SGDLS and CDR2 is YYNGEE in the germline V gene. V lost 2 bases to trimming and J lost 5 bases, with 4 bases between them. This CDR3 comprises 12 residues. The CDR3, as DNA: TGTGCCAGCAGCGTTCGGACCGGGGAGCTGTTTTTT. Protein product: CASSVRTGELFF.

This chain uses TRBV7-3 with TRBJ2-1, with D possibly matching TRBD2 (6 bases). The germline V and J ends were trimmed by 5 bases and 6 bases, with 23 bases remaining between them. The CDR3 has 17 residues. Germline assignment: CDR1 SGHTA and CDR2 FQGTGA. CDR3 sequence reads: CASSPSLGVASANEQFF. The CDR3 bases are TGTGCCAGCAGCCCCTCCTTAGGTGTGGCTAGCGCCAATGAGCAGTTCTTC.

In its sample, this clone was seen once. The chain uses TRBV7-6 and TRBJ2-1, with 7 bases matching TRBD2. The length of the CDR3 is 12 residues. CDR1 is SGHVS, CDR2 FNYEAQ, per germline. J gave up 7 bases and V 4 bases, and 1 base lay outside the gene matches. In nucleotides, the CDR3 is TGTGCCAGCAGCTCCGGGGGGAATGAGCAGTTCTTC. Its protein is CASSSGGNEQFF.

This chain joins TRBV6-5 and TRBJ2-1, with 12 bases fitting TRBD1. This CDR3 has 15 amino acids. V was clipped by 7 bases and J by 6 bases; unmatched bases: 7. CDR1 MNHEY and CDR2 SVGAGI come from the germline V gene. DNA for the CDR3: TGTGCCAGCACCCAGGGGACAGGGGGCGTCAATGAGCAGTTCTTC. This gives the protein CASTQGTGGVNEQFF.

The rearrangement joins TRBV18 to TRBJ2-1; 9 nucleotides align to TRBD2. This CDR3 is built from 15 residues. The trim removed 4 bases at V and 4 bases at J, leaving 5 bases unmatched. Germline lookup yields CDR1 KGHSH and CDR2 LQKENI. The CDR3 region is CASSLRLAEYNEQFF. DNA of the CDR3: TGTGCCAGCTCACTCCGACTAGCGGAGTACAATGAGCAGTTCTTC.

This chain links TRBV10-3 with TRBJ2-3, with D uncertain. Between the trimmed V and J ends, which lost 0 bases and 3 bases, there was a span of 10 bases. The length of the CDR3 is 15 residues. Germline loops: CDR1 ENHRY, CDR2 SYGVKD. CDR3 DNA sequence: TGTGCCATCAGTGAGTCCTACAGTTTTACAGATACGCAGTATTTT. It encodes CAISESYSFTDTQYF.

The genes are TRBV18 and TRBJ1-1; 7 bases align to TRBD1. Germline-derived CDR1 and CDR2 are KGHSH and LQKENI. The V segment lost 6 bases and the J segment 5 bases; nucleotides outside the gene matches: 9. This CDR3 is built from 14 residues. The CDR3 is CASSLRQQGTEAFF. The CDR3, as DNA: TGTGCCAGCTCGCTCAGGCAACAGGGGACTGAAGCTTTCTTT.

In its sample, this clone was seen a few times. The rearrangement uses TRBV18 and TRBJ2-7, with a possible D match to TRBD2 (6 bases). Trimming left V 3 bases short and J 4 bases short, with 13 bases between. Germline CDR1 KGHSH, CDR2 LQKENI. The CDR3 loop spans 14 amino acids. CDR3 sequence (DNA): TGTGCCAGCTCACCCGCGGCGGGGTCGTACGAGCAGTACGTC. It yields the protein CASSPAAGSYEQYV.